This is a list of T cell receptor beta chains from one sample in a study of metastatic and nonmetastatic thyroid tumors. Via MiXCR, TCRdb re-called the PCR reads. The table includes roughly 30,000 clones, roughly a quarter detected once. Sequenced material: blood. All receptors derive from a female donor with papillary thyroid cancer or a benign thyroid nodule (not recorded which). Some clones in this sample may be carry-over from other donors' samples. The CDR3 runs from the conserved cysteine through the conserved F or W. D genes are given only for firm matches. Only some rows state a clone size, as once, few, many or a class for expanded clones.

v_gene	d_gene	abundance	j_gene	CDR3nt	CDR3aa
TRBV5-6	TRBD2	many	TRBJ2-7	TGTGCCAGCAGCTTAATTTCCGGGACTAGCGGGCCCGGGCGGCAGTACTTC	CASSLISGTSGPGRQYF
TRBV2	TRBD1	few	TRBJ1-2	TGTGCCAGCGAAGTTGACAGGGTGGGCTATGGCTACACCTTC	CASEVDRVGYGYTF
TRBV7-8	TRBD1	many	TRBJ2-7	TGTGCCAGCAGCCTCGCAGGGGGTAACGAGCAGTACTTC	CASSLAGGNEQYF
TRBV24-1	TRBD2	many	TRBJ2-3	TGTGCCACCAGTGATTTTGGGCTAGCGGGCCTGGATACGCAGTATTTT	CATSDFGLAGLDTQYF
TRBV30	NA	NA	TRBJ1-5	TGTGCCGTGTGGTACCAGCCCCAGCATTTT	CAVWYQPQHF
TRBV6-2/TRBV6-3	TRBD1	few	TRBJ1-2	TGTGCCAGCAGGGACAGGGACTATGGCTACACCTTC	CASRDRDYGYTF
TRBV19	NA	many	TRBJ2-7	TGTGCCAGTAGAGAAGGGACAAGTTACGAGCAGTACTTC	CASREGTSYEQYF
TRBV20-1	TRBD2	once	TRBJ2-3	TGCAGTGCTATACCGGCTAGCGGGGGGACAGATACGCAGTATTTT	CSAIPASGGTDTQYF
TRBV2	NA	few	TRBJ2-7	TGTGCCAGCAGTGAAGGGTGGCGGGGCAGGGTCGACGAGCAGTACTTC	CASSEGWRGRVDEQYF
TRBV9	NA	NA	TRBJ2-5	TGTGCCAGCAAATTATCTCTAGATTCGGAGACCCAGTACTTC	CASKLSLDSETQYF
TRBV6-2/TRBV6-3	TRBD2	many	TRBJ2-3	TGTGCCAGCAGTTACTCGCGCGGGAGAGGGGCAGATACGCAGTATTTT	CASSYSRGRGADTQYF
TRBV12-3/TRBV12-4	NA	few	TRBJ1-2	TGTGCCAGCAGTTTAGGCGTTTCCTATGGCTACACCTTC	CASSLGVSYGYTF
TRBV24-1	TRBD1	NA	TRBJ1-4	TGTGCCACCAGCAACTCGGATGGGACAGGGTTGGAAAAACTGTTTTTT	CATSNSDGTGLEKLFF
TRBV7-9	NA	many	TRBJ1-1	TGTGCCAGCAGGCCGACATTGGCGGGTGAAGCTTTCTTT	CASRPTLAGEAFF